These 30 T cell receptor beta chains originate from one sample sequenced in a study of CD8 T cells in Susac syndrome (dated by TCRdb to between 2019 and 2020). The library was prepared using the immunoSEQ multiplex PCR assay. RNA was extracted using the RNeasy kit, and about 0.45 to 1 ug of the RNA was reverse transcribed with random hexamers. TCRdb cleaned the public reads at Q25 with fastp, built clones with MiXCR and kept in-frame beta chains. CDR3 protein sequences are deduplicated, and each keeps its most common genes and DNA. The sample table lists some 65,000 distinct CDR3 sequences, approximately 94% of them with a count of one. In total, the top ten clones hold 0.5% to 0.7% of the sample. The sequencing input was CD8+ T cells from PBMCs. The source is a human donor with multiple sclerosis.

The chain joins TRBV27 to TRBJ2-3, with D possibly TRBD1 on 6 matching bases. The V end was cut by 6 bases, the J end by 7 bases, with 23 bases between. Germline V gene data show CDR1 as MNHEY and CDR2 as SMNVEV (reference sequence). The CDR3 covers 16 residues. CDR3 coding DNA: TGTGCCAGCAGAGAGACCGGGACACCGACCTCCAATACGCAGTATTTT. Translated, it gives CASRETGTPTSNTQYF.

The V gene is TRBV5-1, the J gene TRBJ2-7; D possibly corresponds to TRBD1 (6 bases). V was clipped by 1 base and J by 7 bases, with 15 bases between them. Germline V gene sequence: CDR1 SGHRS, CDR2 YFSETQ. There are 14 residues in the CDR3. The CDR3 DNA reads as TGCGCCAGCAGCTTGAGTGGGACAACGGGGGAGCAGTACTTC. Protein product: CASSLSGTTGEQYF.

The chain recombines TRBV4-2 with TRBJ2-3; D remains ambiguous. V was shortened by 1 base and J by 3 bases, with 11 bases between the two germline ends. CDR1 is LGHNA and CDR2 is YNFKEQ in the germline V gene. The CDR3 is 15 amino acids. DNA of the CDR3: TGTGCCAGCAGCCAAGCCCTAGAGCCTACAGATACGCAGTATTTT. The encoded protein is CASSQALEPTDTQYF.

This chain joins TRBV2 and TRBJ2-1; no reliable D call. This CDR3 is 14 amino acids long. Germline V lookup: CDR1 SNHLY, CDR2 FYNNEI. V lost 2 bases and J 5 bases, leaving 10 bases between the germline ends. As DNA, the CDR3 is TGTGCCAGCAGTGAATGGACCGATAACAATGAGCAGTTCTTC. Its protein product is CASSEWTDNNEQFF.

This clonotype is a singleton in its sample. V usage is TRBV24-1 and J usage is TRBJ1-5, with 9 bases that match TRBD1. CDR1 is KGHDR and CDR2 is SFDVKD in the germline V gene. The ends lost 4 bases at V and 0 bases at J; junction bases unmatched: 6. The CDR3 runs to 17 residues. The CDR3 sequence: CATSDPDRGYSNQPQHF. In DNA, the CDR3 is TGTGCCACCAGTGACCCGGACAGGGGATATAGCAATCAGCCCCAGCATTTT.

This chain links TRBV5-1 with TRBJ2-3; D uncertain. This CDR3 comprises 13 residues. The germline CDR1 and CDR2 sequences are SGHRS and YFSETQ. Trimming removed 0 bases from V and 1 base from J, with 3 bases in between. CDR3 DNA: TGCGCCAGCAGCTTGGAGGGCACAGATACGCAGTATTTT. Translating gives CASSLEGTDTQYF.

This chain joins TRBV28 and TRBJ1-2; unclear D gene. Germline V gene data show CDR1 as MDHEN and CDR2 as SYDVKM. Trimming took 3 bases from V and 8 from J, leaving 13 bases between them. The CDR3 covers 13 residues. The CDR3 sequence: CASSFGRARGYTF. The CDR3 DNA reads TGTGCCAGCAGTTTCGGTAGGGCTCGAGGCTACACCTTC.

The chain couples TRBV9 to TRBJ2-7, with 11 bases identical to TRBD2. The CDR3 has 17 amino acids. From germline, CDR1 is SGDLS and CDR2 YYNGEE. J was trimmed by 4 bases and V by 0 bases; bases with no gene match: 9. CDR3 loop: CASSVGHSGLAEYEQYF. The CDR3 region has the DNA TGTGCCAGCAGCGTAGGCCACTCGGGACTAGCGGAATACGAGCAGTACTTC.

The CDR3 is CASRAPLGRRNTEAFF. The CDR3 DNA follows: TGTGCCAGCAGAGCTCCCTTAGGACGGAGGAACACTGAAGCTTTCTTT. The J gene is TRBJ1-1, the V gene TRBV7-9; D unclear. The germline V gene encodes CDR1 SEHNR and CDR2 FQNEAQ (reference sequence). V lost 6 bases and J 1 base, leaving 18 bases between the germline ends. The CDR3 loop spans 16 amino acids. Complete variable domain (other parts from reference TRBV7-9 and TRBJ1-1): DTGVSQNPRHKITKRGQNVTFRCDPISEHNRLYWYRQTLGQGPEFLTYFQNEAQLEKSRLLSDRFSAERPKGSFSTLEIQRTEQGDSAMYLCASRAPLGRRNTEAFFGQGTRLTVV.

CDR3 loop: CSVPSGVGTVAFF. Written as DNA, the CDR3 is TGCAGCGTTCCCTCGGGGGTCGGGACAGTAGCTTTCTTT. The chain carries TRBV29-1 and TRBJ1-1; 7 bases map to TRBD1. Germline V gives CDR1 SQVTM, CDR2 ANQGSEA. The junction had 13 bases not matched to a gene; V was cut back by 5 bases and J by 10 bases. The CDR3 has 13 residues.

V is TRBV5-1 and J is TRBJ2-7; tentatively, D is TRBD2 (5 bases). CDR3 length: 15 residues. Trimming cost V 0 bases and J 3 bases, with 13 bases left between them. Germline CDR1 reads SGHRS; CDR2 reads YFSETQ. This CDR3 reads CASSLELTEGYEQYF. CDR3 sequence (DNA): TGCGCCAGCAGCTTGGAGTTAACCGAGGGCTACGAGCAGTACTTC.

The gene calls are TRBV9 and TRBJ2-5; D ambiguous. This CDR3 contains 14 residues. Germline V gene lookup returns CDR1 SGDLS and CDR2 YYNGEE. V was pared by 0 bases and J by 0 bases, with 6 bases between. The DNA for the CDR3 is TGTGCCAGCAGCGTAGGGGCGTACCAAGAGACCCAGTACTTC. It encodes CASSVGAYQETQYF.

V gene TRBV6-1 combines with J gene TRBJ2-3, with D perhaps TRBD2 (6 bases). Looked up from germline, CDR1 is MNHNS and CDR2 is SASEGT. CDR3 length: 18 amino acids. V was cut by 8 bases and J by 4 bases, with 28 bases left in between. The CDR3 DNA reads TGTGCCAGCCCCAGAGGAGGGGCCGGGAGACGGATCTCAGATACGCAGTATTTT. Translating it yields CASPRGGAGRRISDTQYF.

This sequence joins TRBV7-2 and TRBJ2-1; D perhaps matches TRBD2 (6 bases). Germline CDR1 SGHTA, CDR2 FQGNSA. Between the trimmed V and J ends, which lost 6 bases and 4 bases, there was a span of 13 bases. The CDR3 totals 14 residues. The CDR3: CASRDVGGYNEQFF. In nucleotides, the CDR3 is TGTGCCAGCAGGGACGTTGGGGGGTACAATGAGCAGTTCTTC.

This sequence joins TRBV4-1 and TRBJ2-3; 7 positions match TRBD1. The CDR3 loop spans 15 amino acids. CDR1 is MGHRA and CDR2 is YSYEKL in the germline V gene. J was trimmed by 4 bases and V by 3 bases; bases with no gene match: 7. This chain's CDR3 is CASSQLQGNPDTQYF. The CDR3 DNA is TGCGCCAGCAGCCAGTTACAGGGGAATCCAGATACGCAGTATTTT.

The rearrangement uses TRBV15 and TRBJ1-5; no clear D. This CDR3 region has 15 residues. The V gene's germline CDR1 is LNHNV and CDR2 YYDKDF (reference sequence). Trimming took off 6 bases at V and 0 bases at J, with 12 bases between the two ends. For the CDR3, the DNA is TGTGCCACCAGTCGAGAGTTTGATAGCAATCAGCCCCAGCATTTT. Encoded protein: CATSREFDSNQPQHF.

This clonotype turned up a few times. The chain couples TRBV13 to TRBJ2-1, with TRBD1 matching 9 bases. CDR3 length equals 15 residues. The germline V gene has CDR1 PRHDT and CDR2 FYEKMQ (reference sequence). Trimming took 5 bases from V and 1 from J; bases not matched to a gene: 3. CDR3 amino acids: CASSPGTGSYNEQFF. Written as DNA, the CDR3 is TGTGCCAGCAGCCCCGGGACAGGGTCCTACAATGAGCAGTTCTTC.

V usage is TRBV14 and J usage is TRBJ1-2, with D possibly being TRBD1 (5 bases). Germline V gene sequence: CDR1 SGHDN, CDR2 FVKESK. Trimming cost V 0 bases and J 8 bases, with 13 bases left between them. This CDR3 comprises 14 residues. The CDR3 spells CASSQDPAGWGYTF. CDR3 DNA: TGTGCCAGCAGCCAAGATCCGGCAGGGTGGGGCTACACCTTC.

The gene calls are TRBV9 and TRBJ2-5; perhaps TRBD2 as D (7 bases). The CDR3 contains 16 residues. Germline V gives CDR1 SGDLS, CDR2 YYNGEE. V lost 3 bases, J lost 1 base, and 16 bases lay in between. CDR3 loop: CASSEEGGGSQETQYF. The CDR3 DNA sequence: TGTGCCAGCAGCGAGGAGGGGGGAGGGTCCCAAGAGACCCAGTACTTC.

This clonotype is a singleton in its sample. The CDR3 is CASSQEPAGDPQYF. CDR3 coding DNA: TGCGCCAGCAGCCAAGAGCCGGCGGGAGACCCGCAGTATTTT. The chain employs TRBV4-1 and TRBJ2-3; TRBD2 agrees at 7 bases. Unmatched junction bases numbered 7, after V lost 0 bases and J lost 10 bases. CDR3 length: 14 amino acids. CDR1 MGHRA and CDR2 YSYEKL come from the germline V gene.

The rearrangement links TRBV27 to TRBJ1-5, with D unclear. CDR3 length: 13 amino acids. Trimming cost V 4 bases and J 0 bases, with 4 bases left between them. Germline lookup yields CDR1 MNHEY and CDR2 SMNVEV (reference sequence). The CDR3 DNA sequence: TGTGCCAGCAGTTCCCTTAGCAATCAGCCCCAGCATTTT. Its translation is CASSSLSNQPQHF.

This clonotype was observed once. The chain couples TRBV12-3 or TRBV12-4 to TRBJ2-5, with 8 bases fitting TRBD2. V gave up 4 bases and J gave up 1 base; unmatched junction bases: 2. The CDR3 has 14 residues. The DNA for the CDR3 is TGTGCCAGCAGTTGGAGCGGGGGCCAAGAGACCCAGTACTTC. This sequence encodes CASSWSGGQETQYF.

The chain employs TRBV20-1 and TRBJ2-5; 8 nucleotides align to TRBD1. The J segment lost 1 base and the V segment lost 1 base, leaving 5 bases of the junction unmatched. This CDR3 has 15 amino acids. Germline loops: CDR1 DFQATT, CDR2 SNEGSKA (reference sequence). CDR3 residues: CSARARGQPQETQYF. The CDR3, as DNA: TGCAGTGCTAGAGCCAGGGGGCAACCCCAAGAGACCCAGTACTTC.

This chain connects TRBV5-6 to TRBJ1-5; D uncertain. V was clipped by 1 base and J by 5 bases, with 13 bases between them. The CDR3 covers 15 residues. CDR1 and CDR2 (germline): SGHDT, YYEEEE. The chain's CDR3 is CASSLLYPADQPQHF. As DNA, the CDR3 is TGTGCCAGCAGCTTGCTGTACCCCGCCGATCAGCCCCAGCATTTT. The complete variable domain, with remaining parts taken from reference TRBV5-6 and TRBJ1-5, reads DAGVTQSPTHLIKTRGQQVTLRCSPKSGHDTVSWYQQALGQGPQFIFQYYEEEERQRGNFPDRFSGHQFPNYSSELNVNALLLGDSALYLCASSLLYPADQPQHFGDGTRLSIL.

The chain joins TRBV6-2 or TRBV6-3 to TRBJ2-1; D uncertain. This CDR3 comprises 13 residues. V lost 1 base and J 4 bases, leaving 5 bases between the germline ends. CDR1 is MNHEY, CDR2 SVGEGT, per germline. The CDR3 nucleotides are TGTGCCAGCAGTTACTGGCCGTACAATGAGCAGTTCTTC. Translation: CASSYWPYNEQFF.

The V call is TRBV20-1, the J call TRBJ2-1; 9 nucleotides agree with TRBD2. The CDR3 spans 13 residues. J was trimmed by 6 bases and V by 7 bases; bases with no gene match: 7. CDR1 is DFQATT, CDR2 SNEGSKA, per germline (reference sequence). The CDR3 region has the DNA TGCAGTGATGTCGCGGGAGGGTTCAATGAGCAGTTCTTC. Translating gives CSDVAGGFNEQFF.

The rearrangement uses TRBV13 and TRBJ1-1; D call uncertain. This CDR3 comprises 12 residues. CDR1 PRHDT and CDR2 FYEKMQ come from the germline V gene (reference sequence). Trimming took 2 bases from V and 3 from J, leaving 4 bases between them. In DNA, the CDR3 is TGTGCCAGCAGCTTAAAAGACACTGAAGCTTTCTTT. Residues: CASSLKDTEAFF.

The J gene is TRBJ2-7, the V gene TRBV5-6; TRBD1 aligns across 9 bases. The V gene end was trimmed by 4 bases and the J gene end by 2 bases; junction bases not matched to a gene: 4. Looked up from germline, CDR1 is SGHDT and CDR2 is YYEEEE. The CDR3 contains 14 residues. The CDR3: CASSPGTGTYEQYF. Here the CDR3 DNA reads TGTGCCAGCAGCCCCGGGACAGGGACCTACGAGCAGTACTTC.

This rearrangement joins TRBV7-9 to TRBJ2-7; 7 bases match TRBD1. The CDR3 sequence is 12 residues long. Looked up from germline, CDR1 is SEHNR and CDR2 is FQNEAQ (reference sequence). V lost 10 bases and J lost 2; bases outside the gene matches: 5. The CDR3 sequence is CATEGQTYEQYF. In DNA, the CDR3 is TGTGCCACCGAGGGACAGACCTACGAGCAGTACTTC.

The genes are TRBV9 and TRBJ2-1; the D is unclear. Germline V gene data show CDR1 as SGDLS and CDR2 as YYNGEE. CDR3 length equals 15 residues. V gave up 0 bases and J gave up 7 bases, with 14 bases separating them. DNA for the CDR3: TGTGCCAGCAGCGTAGAGCAAGCTTTAAGAAATGAGCAGTTCTTC. Its translation is CASSVEQALRNEQFF.